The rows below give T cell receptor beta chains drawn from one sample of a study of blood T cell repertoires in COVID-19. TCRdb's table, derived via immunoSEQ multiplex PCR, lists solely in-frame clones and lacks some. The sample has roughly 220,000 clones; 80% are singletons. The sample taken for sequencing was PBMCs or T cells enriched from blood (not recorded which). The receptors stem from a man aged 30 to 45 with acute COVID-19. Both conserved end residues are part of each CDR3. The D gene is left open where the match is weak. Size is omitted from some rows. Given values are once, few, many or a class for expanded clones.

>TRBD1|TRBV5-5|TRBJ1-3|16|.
TGTGCCAGCAGCTTGACCGGACAGGGCTCTGGAAACACCATATATTTT
CASSLTGQGSGNTIYF
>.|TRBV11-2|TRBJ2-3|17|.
TGTGCCAGCAGCCTCGGGGCTCTAGCGACGGTGGTAGATACGCAGTATTTT
CASSLGALATVVDTQYF
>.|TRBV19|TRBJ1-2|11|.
TGTGCCAGTAGGAGTGGAGAAGGCTACACCTTC
CASRSGEGYTF
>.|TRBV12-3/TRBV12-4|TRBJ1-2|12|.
TGTGCCAGCAGCATCCTAGGCTATGGCTACACCTTC
CASSILGYGYTF
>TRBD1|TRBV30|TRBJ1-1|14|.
TGTGCCTGGAGTAAAAGGGGGCCGAACACTGAAGCTTTCTTT
CAWSKRGPNTEAFF
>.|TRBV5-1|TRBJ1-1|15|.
TGCGCCAGCAGCCGCACGGGGGGAGGGAACACTGAAGCTTTCTTT
CASSRTGGGNTEAFF
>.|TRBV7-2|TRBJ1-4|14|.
TGTGCCAGCAGCTTAAGGCAGGGGAATGAAAAACTGTTTTTT
CASSLRQGNEKLFF
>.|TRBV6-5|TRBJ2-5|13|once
TGTGCCCATGGACTCGAAAGACAAGAGACCCAGTACTTC
CAHGLERQETQYF
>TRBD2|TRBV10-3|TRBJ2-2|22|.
TGTGCCATCAGTGAGACCCCAACGGGGGAGCGGGGGGGGATTCTCGACACCGGGGAGCTGTTTTTT
CAISETPTGERGGILDTGELFF
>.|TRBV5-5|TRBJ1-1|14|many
TGTGCCAGCAGCTTTAATACAGGAAACACTGAAGCTTTCTTT
CASSFNTGNTEAFF
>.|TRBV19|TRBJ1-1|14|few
TGTGCCAGTAGTATCGGGGATCGGCGCACTGAAGCTTTCTTT
CASSIGDRRTEAFF
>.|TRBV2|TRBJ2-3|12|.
TGTGCCAGCATGGCGGTTGCGGGTACGCAGTATTTT
CASMAVAGTQYF
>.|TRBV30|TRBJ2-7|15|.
TGTGCCTGGAGCCCCTCCAGGGGCTGGGACTACGAGCAGTACTTC
CAWSPSRGWDYEQYF
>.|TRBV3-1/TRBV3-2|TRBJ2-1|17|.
TGTGCCAGCAGCCAAGACACGGGGGACCTCTCCTACAATGAGCAGTTCTTC
CASSQDTGDLSYNEQFF
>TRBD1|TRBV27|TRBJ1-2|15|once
TGTGCCAGCAGTCCGGGGACAGGGGGTGGGTATGGCTACACCTTC
CASSPGTGGGYGYTF
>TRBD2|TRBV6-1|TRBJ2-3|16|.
TGTGCCAGCAGTGTCGGGACTAGCGGGGGGGCAAGGACGCAGTATTTT
CASSVGTSGGARTQYF
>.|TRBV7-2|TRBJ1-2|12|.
TGTGCCAGCAGCTCCTTCGTCCGGGGCTACACCTTC
CASSSFVRGYTF
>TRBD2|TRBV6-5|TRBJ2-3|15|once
TGTGCCAGCAGCCCGGGACTACTTGACACAGATACGCAGTATTTT
CASSPGLLDTDTQYF
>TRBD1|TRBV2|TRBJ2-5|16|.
TGTGCCAGCATGAAAAGCCGGGACAGGGGAGGAGAGACCCAGTACTTC
CASMKSRDRGGETQYF
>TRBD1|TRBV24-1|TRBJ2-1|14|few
TGTGCCACCAGTGATCTTGACAGGGGCGGGGAGCAGTTCTTC
CATSDLDRGGEQFF
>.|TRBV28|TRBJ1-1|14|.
TGTGCCAGCAGCGCCTCCGGGGTCCCCTCATATGCTTTCTTT
CASSASGVPSYAFF
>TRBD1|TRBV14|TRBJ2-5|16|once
TGTGCCAGCAGCCAATTGGGACAGGGGTTCTTTGAGACCCAGTACTTC
CASSQLGQGFFETQYF
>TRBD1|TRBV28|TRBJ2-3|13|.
TGTGCCAGCACGTCAGGGGGCCTAGATACGCAGTATTTT
CASTSGGLDTQYF
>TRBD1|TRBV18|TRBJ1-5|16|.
TGTGCCAGCTCACCACTTCCGACAGGGGCAGGTCAGCCCCAGCATTTT
CASSPLPTGAGQPQHF
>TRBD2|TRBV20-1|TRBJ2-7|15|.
TGCAGTGCCAGTGGACTAGCGGTTATTCCCTACGAGCAGTACTTC
CSASGLAVIPYEQYF
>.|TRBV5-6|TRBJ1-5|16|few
TGTGCCAGCAGCTGGGGTTCACAGGGTGGGAATCAGCCCCAGCATTTT
CASSWGSQGGNQPQHF
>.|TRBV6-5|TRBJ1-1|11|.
TGTGTGAGCACCTGGAACACTGAAGCTTTCTTT
CVSTWNTEAFF
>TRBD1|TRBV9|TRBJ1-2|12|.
TGTGCCAGCGGAACAGGGGTATTTGGCTACACCTTC
CASGTGVFGYTF
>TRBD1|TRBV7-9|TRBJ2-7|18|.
TGTGCCAGCAGCACTAGCCTGAGGGGGGACAGGGAAACCTACGAGCAGTACTTC
CASSTSLRGDRETYEQYF
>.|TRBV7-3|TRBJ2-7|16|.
TGTGCCAGCAGCTTAACCGGAGCAAACCAGGGGGGCGAGCAGTACTTC
CASSLTGANQGGEQYF
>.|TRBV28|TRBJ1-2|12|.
TGTGCCAGCAGTTTGAGATTCTATGGCTACACCTTC
CASSLRFYGYTF
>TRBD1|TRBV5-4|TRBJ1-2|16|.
TGTGCCAGCAGGTCCGGGACAGGGGAGAGAGCCTATGGCTACACCTTC
CASRSGTGERAYGYTF
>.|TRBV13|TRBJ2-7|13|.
TGTGCCAGCAGCTCGGGACATGCGTACGAGCAGTACTTC
CASSSGHAYEQYF
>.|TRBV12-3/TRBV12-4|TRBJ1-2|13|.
TGTGCCAGCCGCCAAAACGGGAATCCGGGCTACACCTTC
CASRQNGNPGYTF
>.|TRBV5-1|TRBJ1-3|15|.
TGCGCCAGCAGCTTGATGGCAGAAACAGGAAACACCATATATTTT
CASSLMAETGNTIYF
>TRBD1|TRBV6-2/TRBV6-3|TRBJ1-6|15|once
TGTGCCAGCAGCCGGGACAGGGGGATAAATTCACCCCTCCACTTT
CASSRDRGINSPLHF
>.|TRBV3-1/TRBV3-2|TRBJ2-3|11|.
TGTGCCAGCGGGCGTCCGGATACGCAGTATTTT
CASGRPDTQYF
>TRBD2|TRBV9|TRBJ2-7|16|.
TGTGCCAGCAGCCCCACCGGGACTAGCGGGGCCTACGAGCAGTACTTC
CASSPTGTSGAYEQYF
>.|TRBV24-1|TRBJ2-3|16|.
TGTGCCACCAGTGATTTTTCCCGGGTTGGAACAGATACGCAGTATTTT
CATSDFSRVGTDTQYF
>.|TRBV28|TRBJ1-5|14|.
TGTGCCAGCAGCCACAGACAGCTTAATCAGCCCCAGCATTTT
CASSHRQLNQPQHF
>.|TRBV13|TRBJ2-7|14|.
TGTGCCAGCAGCCCGCCCGGGACTTCCTACGAGCAGTACTTC
CASSPPGTSYEQYF
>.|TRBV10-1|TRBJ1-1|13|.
TGCGCCAGCAGCCCGGAGGGTAACACTGAAGCTTTCTTT
CASSPEGNTEAFF
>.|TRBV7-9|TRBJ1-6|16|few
TGTGCCAGCAGCTTAGAGATGGGGGCTCCCTACGGGGCCCTCCACTTT
CASSLEMGAPYGALHF
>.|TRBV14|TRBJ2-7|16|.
TGTGCCAGCAGCCAAGATGGGGGGTCGAGCTCCTACGAGCAGTACTTC
CASSQDGGSSSYEQYF
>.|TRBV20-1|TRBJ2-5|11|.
TGCAGTGCTGCGAACCAAGAGACCCAGTACTTC
CSAANQETQYF
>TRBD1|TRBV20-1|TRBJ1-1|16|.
TGCAGTGCTAGTACAGGGGGCGTTTCGGCTAGGACTGAAGCTTTCTTT
CSASTGGVSARTEAFF